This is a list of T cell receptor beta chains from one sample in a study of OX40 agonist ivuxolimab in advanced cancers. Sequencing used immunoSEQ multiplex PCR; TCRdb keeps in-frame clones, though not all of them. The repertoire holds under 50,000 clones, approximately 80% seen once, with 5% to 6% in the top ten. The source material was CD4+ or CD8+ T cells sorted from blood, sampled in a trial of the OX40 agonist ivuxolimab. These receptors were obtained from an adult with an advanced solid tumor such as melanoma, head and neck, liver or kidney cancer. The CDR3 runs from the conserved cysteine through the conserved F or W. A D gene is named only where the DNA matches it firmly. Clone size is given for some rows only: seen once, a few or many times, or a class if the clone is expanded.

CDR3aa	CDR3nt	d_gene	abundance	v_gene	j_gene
CASSLYSRGYTQYF	TGTGCCAGCAGTTTATATTCCCGTGGTTATACGCAGTATTTT	-	-	TRBV28	TRBJ2-3
CASSLGLIGTEAFF	TGTGCCAGCAGCTTAGGCCTAATCGGGACTGAAGCTTTCTTT	-	-	TRBV7-9	TRBJ1-1
CSVEVGVGSDTQYF	TGCAGCGTTGAAGTAGGGGTGGGGTCGGATACGCAGTATTTT	-	-	TRBV29-1	TRBJ2-3
CASSPKETQYF	TGTGCCAGCAGCCCAAAGGAGACCCAGTACTTC	-	few	TRBV7-2	TRBJ2-5
CASSPSTGSQPQHF	TGTGCCAGCAGTCCCTCGACGGGAAGTCAGCCCCAGCATTTT	-	-	TRBV28	TRBJ1-5
CASSETGNQPQHF	TGTGCCAGCAGTGAAACAGGTAATCAGCCCCAGCATTTT	-	-	TRBV2	TRBJ1-5
CASSEESLTLFF	TGTGCCAGCAGTGAAGAGAGTCTGACACTGTTTTTT	-	few	TRBV6-1	TRBJ2-2
CASSLQGRAGANVLTF	TGTGCCAGCAGCTTACAGGGTAGGGCTGGGGCCAACGTCCTGACTTTC	-	-	TRBV7-3	TRBJ2-6
CASSPWTGVTKNIQYF	TGTGCCAGCAGCCCATGGACAGGGGTGACCAAAAACATTCAGTACTTC	TRBD1	few	TRBV7-9	TRBJ2-4
CASSGGTSGNNEQFF	TGTGCCAGCAGCGGAGGGACTAGCGGCAACAATGAGCAGTTCTTC	TRBD2	-	TRBV28	TRBJ2-1
CASSLAGGSTGELFF	TGTGCCAGCAGTCTAGCGGGAGGCTCAACCGGGGAGCTGTTTTTT	TRBD2	-	TRBV6-6	TRBJ2-2
CASSLIMTGATGELFF	TGTGCCAGCAGCTTGATTATGACAGGGGCCACCGGGGAGCTGTTTTTT	TRBD1	-	TRBV5-6	TRBJ2-2
CASKQGAGANVLTF	TGTGCCAGCAAACAGGGGGCTGGGGCCAACGTCCTGACTTTC	TRBD1	once	TRBV27	TRBJ2-6
CASSNTEKAYEQYF	TGTGCCAGTAGTAACACGGAAAAAGCCTACGAGCAGTACTTC	-	-	TRBV19	TRBJ2-7
CASSPITGQGYPSGDGYTF	TGTGCCAGCTCACCTATTACTGGACAGGGATACCCTTCCGGCGATGGCTACACCTTC	TRBD1	-	TRBV18	TRBJ1-2
CAWSTGSAPRETF	TGTGCCTGGAGTACTGGAAGCGCACCCCGTGAGACCTTT	-	-	TRBV30	TRBJ1-1
CASSSTGQVYGYTF	TGTGCCAGCAGTAGCACCGGACAGGTTTATGGCTACACCTTC	TRBD1	-	TRBV25-1	TRBJ1-2
CASSLGEGRSGELFF	TGTGCCAGCAGCTTAGGGGAGGGACGCTCCGGGGAGCTGTTTTTT	TRBD2	-	TRBV7-9	TRBJ2-2
CASSRTASNQPQHF	TGTGCCAGCAGTCGGACAGCTTCCAATCAGCCCCAGCATTTT	-	-	TRBV28	TRBJ1-5
CASREWDSPYVNTGELFF	TGTGCCAGCAGGGAATGGGACAGCCCCTATGTAAACACCGGGGAGCTGTTTTTT	TRBD1	-	TRBV2	TRBJ2-2
CASSPRRRQETQYF	TGCGCCAGCAGCCCCAGGAGGAGGCAAGAGACCCAGTACTTC	-	-	TRBV5-1	TRBJ2-5
CASSDGVNQPQHF	TGTGCCAGCTCAGACGGGGTAAATCAGCCCCAGCATTTT	-	-	TRBV18	TRBJ1-5
CASAVQTTSGNTIYF	TGTGCCAGTGCCGTACAGACTACCTCTGGAAACACCATATATTTT	-	-	TRBV19	TRBJ1-3
CASWGGRFSYNEQFF	TGTGCCAGCTGGGGCGGGAGGTTCTCCTACAATGAGCAGTTCTTC	TRBD2	-	TRBV6-1	TRBJ2-1
CASSSPGTPGSYNEQFF	TGTGCCAGTAGTTCCCCCGGGACACCCGGCTCCTACAATGAGCAGTTCTTC	-	-	TRBV19	TRBJ2-1
CASSQEPSSGANVLTF	TGCGCCAGCAGCCAAGAACCCTCCTCTGGGGCCAACGTCCTGACTTTC	-	-	TRBV4-3	TRBJ2-6
CASSTSGRSDTQYF	TGCGCCAGCAGCACTAGCGGGAGGAGTGATACGCAGTATTTT	TRBD2	-	TRBV5-1	TRBJ2-3
CAISESGQAMVTQYF	TGTGCCATCAGTGAGTCTGGGCAAGCGATGGTAACGCAGTATTTT	-	-	TRBV10-3	TRBJ2-3
CASNVIAGAGNTIYF	TGTGCCAGCAACGTTATAGCAGGGGCGGGAAACACCATATATTTT	-	once	TRBV7-8	TRBJ1-3
CASSIGRDRESRVEEKLFF	TGTGCCAGCAGCATTGGCCGGGACAGGGAGTCAAGGGTAGAGGAAAAACTGTTTTTT	TRBD1	-	TRBV5-5	TRBJ1-4
CASSPTGQEGNTIYF	TGTGCCAGCAGCCCGACCGGACAGGAGGGAAACACCATATATTTT	TRBD1	-	TRBV5-5	TRBJ1-3
CASRIPRLGSYEQYF	TGTGCCAGCAGAATACCCAGACTAGGGTCCTACGAGCAGTACTTC	-	-	TRBV6-5	TRBJ2-7
CASSKRRGTGTYNEQFF	TGTGCCAGCAGCAAAAGGAGAGGGACAGGGACGTACAATGAGCAGTTCTTC	-	-	TRBV21-1	TRBJ2-1
CASSAYRGSNTEAFF	TGTGCCAGCAGTGCGTACCGGGGCAGCAACACTGAAGCTTTCTTT	-	-	TRBV25-1	TRBJ1-1
CASSRDRVGEQYF	TGTGCCAGCAGCAGGGACAGGGTTGGCGAGCAGTACTTC	TRBD1	few	TRBV5-4	TRBJ2-7
CSVEVSGGGRNIQYF	TGCAGCGTTGAAGTGAGCGGAGGGGGCCGAAACATTCAGTACTTC	-	-	TRBV29-1	TRBJ2-4
CASSLTFVDTQYF	TGTGCCAGCAGCTTGACCTTTGTAGATACGCAGTATTTT	-	-	TRBV5-5	TRBJ2-3
CASTGGDNSGNTIYF	TGCGCCAGCACGGGGGGAGATAACTCTGGAAACACCATATATTTT	-	-	TRBV10-2	TRBJ1-3
CASSSRLGHNEQFF	TGTGCCAGCAGCTCTCGACTAGGCCACAATGAGCAGTTCTTC	-	few	TRBV11-2	TRBJ2-1
CASQGRGQIFF	TGTGCCAGCCAGGGGAGGGGACAGATCTTCTTC	-	few	TRBV5-6	TRBJ2-1
CASMPGLASDTQYF	TGCGCCAGCATGCCGGGACTAGCATCAGATACGCAGTATTTT	TRBD2	-	TRBV10-2	TRBJ2-3
CASSLGKGTDTQYF	TGTGCCAGCAGCTTAGGCAAGGGCACAGATACGCAGTATTTT	-	-	TRBV7-9	TRBJ2-3
CASSLIGGEQFF	TGTGCCAGCTCCCTTATTGGAGGTGAGCAGTTCTTC	-	-	TRBV18	TRBJ2-1
CASSREMGANYEQYF	TGTGCCAGCAGTCGAGAAATGGGGGCTAACTACGAGCAGTACTTC	-	-	TRBV11-2	TRBJ2-7
CASSLGPSTRLSNTGELFF	TGCGCCAGCAGCTTGGGACCGAGCACCCGACTCTCGAACACCGGGGAGCTGTTTTTT	-	-	TRBV5-1	TRBJ2-2
CASRDSWDTGELFF	TGCGCCAGCAGGGACAGTTGGGACACCGGGGAGCTGTTTTTT	-	-	TRBV10-1	TRBJ2-2
CASLQAGKWADRDTEAFF	TGTGCCAGCCTACAAGCAGGCAAATGGGCTGATAGGGACACTGAAGCTTTCTTT	-	-	TRBV11-3	TRBJ1-1
CAWSVRGRGYSPLHF	TGTGCCTGGAGTGTACGAGGCAGGGGGTATTCACCCCTCCACTTT	TRBD1	-	TRBV30	TRBJ1-6
CASSARPYSGNEQFF	TGTGCCAGCAGCGCTAGACCGTATAGCGGGAATGAGCAGTTCTTC	TRBD2	-	TRBV9	TRBJ2-1
CASSGQKGYEQYF	TGTGCCAGCAGCGGTCAAAAGGGATACGAGCAGTACTTC	-	-	TRBV5-4	TRBJ2-7
CASSLEGQEWETQYF	TGCGCCAGCAGCTTGGAGGGACAGGAGTGGGAGACCCAGTACTTC	TRBD1	-	TRBV5-1	TRBJ2-5
CASSGPGGGGNSPLHF	TGTGCCAGCAGCGGGCCGGGGGGCGGAGGGAATTCACCCCTCCACTTT	-	-	TRBV9	TRBJ1-6
CASSQVLQSTAFF	TGTGCCAGCAGCCAAGTCCTGCAGTCGACAGCTTTCTTT	-	-	TRBV14	TRBJ1-1
CASSPGSTDTQYF	TGTGCCAGCAGCCCTGGGAGCACAGATACGCAGTATTTT	-	-	TRBV7-9	TRBJ2-3
CASSQRVRDSPLHF	TGCGCCAGCAGCCAACGGGTCCGGGATTCACCCCTCCACTTT	-	-	TRBV5-1	TRBJ1-6
CAWTTVAPGTQYF	TGTGCCTGGACGACTGTGGCACCGGGGACCCAGTACTTC	-	-	TRBV30	TRBJ2-5
CASMRYGNTEAFF	TGTGCCAGCATGAGATACGGCAACACTGAAGCTTTCTTT	-	few	TRBV2	TRBJ1-1
CASSLGLAISYEQYF	TGTGCCAGCAGCCTCGGACTAGCGATCTCCTACGAGCAGTACTTC	TRBD2	-	TRBV14	TRBJ2-7
CASSLAGPRDGYTF	TGTGCCAGCAGCTTAGCAGGGCCGAGGGATGGCTACACCTTC	-	-	TRBV11-1	TRBJ1-2
CASSSRGEQFF	TGTGCCAGTAGTTCGCGGGGGGAGCAGTTCTTC	TRBD2	-	TRBV19	TRBJ2-1